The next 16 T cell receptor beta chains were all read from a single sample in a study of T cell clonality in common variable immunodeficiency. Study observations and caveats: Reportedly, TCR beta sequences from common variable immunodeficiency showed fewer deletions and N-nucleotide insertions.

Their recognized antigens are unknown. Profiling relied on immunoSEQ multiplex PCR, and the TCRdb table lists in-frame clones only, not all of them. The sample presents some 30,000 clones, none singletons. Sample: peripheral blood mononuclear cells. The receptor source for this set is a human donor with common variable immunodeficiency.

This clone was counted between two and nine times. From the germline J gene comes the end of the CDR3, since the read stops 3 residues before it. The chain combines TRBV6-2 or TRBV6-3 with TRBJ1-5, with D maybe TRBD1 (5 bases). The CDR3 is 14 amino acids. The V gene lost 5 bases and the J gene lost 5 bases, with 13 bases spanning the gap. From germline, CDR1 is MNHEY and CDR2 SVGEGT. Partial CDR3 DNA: TGTGCCAGCAGTCGAGCGACGGGGGATCAGCCC. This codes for CASSRATGDQP. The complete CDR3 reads CASSRATGDQPQHF.

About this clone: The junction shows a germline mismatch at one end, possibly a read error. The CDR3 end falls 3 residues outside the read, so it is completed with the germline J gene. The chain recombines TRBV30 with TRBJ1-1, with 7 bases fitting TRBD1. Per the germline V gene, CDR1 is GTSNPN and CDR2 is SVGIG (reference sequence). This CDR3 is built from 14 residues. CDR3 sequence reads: CAGRDRVLATEAFF. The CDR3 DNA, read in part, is TGTGCCGGGAGAGACAGGGTCCTTGCCACTGAA. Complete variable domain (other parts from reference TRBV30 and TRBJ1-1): SQTIHQWPATLVQPVGSPLSLECTVEGTSNPNLYWYRQAAGRGLQLLFYSVGIGQISSEVPQNLSASRPQDRQFILSSKKLLLSDSGFYLCAGRDRVLATEAFFGQGTRLTVV.

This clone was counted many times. CDR3 in amino acids: CAWTGDGNQPQHF. Incomplete CDR3 DNA: TGTGCCTGGACAGGGGACGGCAATCAGCCC. The genes are TRBV30 and TRBJ1-5, with D possibly being TRBD1 (6 bases). The CDR3 goes on 3 residues after the read ends, and that part is filled in from the germline J gene. Trimming stripped 4 bases from V and 2 bases from J, with 9 bases between. There are 13 residues in the CDR3. Germline V gives CDR1 GTSNPN, CDR2 SVGIG (reference sequence).

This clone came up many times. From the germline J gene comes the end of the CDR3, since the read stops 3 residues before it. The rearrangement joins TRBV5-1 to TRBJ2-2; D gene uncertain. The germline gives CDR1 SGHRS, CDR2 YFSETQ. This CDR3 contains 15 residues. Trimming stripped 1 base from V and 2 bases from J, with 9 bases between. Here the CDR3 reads CASSLLQFNTGELFF. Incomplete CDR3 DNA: TGCGCCAGCAGCTTGTTACAGTTCAACACCGGGGAG. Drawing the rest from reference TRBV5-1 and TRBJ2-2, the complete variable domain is KAGVTQTPRYLIKTRGQQVTLSCSPISGHRSVSWYQQTPGQGLQFLFEYFSETQRNKGNFPGRFSGRQFSNSRSEMNVSTLELGDSALYLCASSLLQFNTGELFFGEGSRLTVL.

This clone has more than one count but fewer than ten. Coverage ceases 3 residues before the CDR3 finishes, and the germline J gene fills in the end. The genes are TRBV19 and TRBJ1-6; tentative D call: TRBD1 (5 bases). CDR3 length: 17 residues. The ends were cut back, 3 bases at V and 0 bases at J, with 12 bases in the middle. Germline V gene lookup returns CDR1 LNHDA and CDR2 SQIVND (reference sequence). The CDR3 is CASSMPDILSYNSPLHF. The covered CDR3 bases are TGTGCCAGTAGTATGCCGGACATACTCTCCTATAATTCACCC.

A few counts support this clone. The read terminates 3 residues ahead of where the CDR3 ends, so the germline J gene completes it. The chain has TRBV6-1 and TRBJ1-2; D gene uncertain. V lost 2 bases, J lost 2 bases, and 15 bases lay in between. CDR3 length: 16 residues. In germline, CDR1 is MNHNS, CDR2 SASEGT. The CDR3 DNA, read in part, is TGTGCCAGCAGTGAACCACACGAAGCGATAAACTATGGC. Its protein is CASSEPHEAINYG. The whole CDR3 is CASSEPHEAINYGYTF.

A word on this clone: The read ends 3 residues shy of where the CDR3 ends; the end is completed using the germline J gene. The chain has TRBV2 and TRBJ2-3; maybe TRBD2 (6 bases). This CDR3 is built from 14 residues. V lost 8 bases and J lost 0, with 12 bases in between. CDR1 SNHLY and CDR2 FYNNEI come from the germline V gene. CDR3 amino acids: CASSRDFSTDTQYF. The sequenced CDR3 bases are TGTGCCAGCTCCCGGGACTTTAGCACAGATACG.

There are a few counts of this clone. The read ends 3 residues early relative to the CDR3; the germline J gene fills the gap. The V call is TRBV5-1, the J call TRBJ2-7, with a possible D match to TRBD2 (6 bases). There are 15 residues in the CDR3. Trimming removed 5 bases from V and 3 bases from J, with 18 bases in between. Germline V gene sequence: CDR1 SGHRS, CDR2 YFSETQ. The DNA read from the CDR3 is TGCGCCAGCAGTCCCGCGGGGTCTCAAGACTACGAG. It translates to CASSPAGSQDYE. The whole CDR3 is CASSPAGSQDYEQYF. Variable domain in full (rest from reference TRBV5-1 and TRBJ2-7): KAGVTQTPRYLIKTRGQQVTLSCSPISGHRSVSWYQQTPGQGLQFLFEYFSETQRNKGNFPGRFSGRQFSNSRSEMNVSTLELGDSALYLCASSPAGSQDYEQYFGPGTRLTVT.

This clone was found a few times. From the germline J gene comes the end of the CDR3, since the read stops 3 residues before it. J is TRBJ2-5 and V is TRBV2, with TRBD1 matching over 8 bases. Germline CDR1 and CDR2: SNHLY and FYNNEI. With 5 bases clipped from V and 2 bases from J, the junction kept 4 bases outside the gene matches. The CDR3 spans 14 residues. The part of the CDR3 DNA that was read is TGTGCCAGCAGTATTTACAGGGGGCAAGAGACC. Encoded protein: CASSIYRGQET. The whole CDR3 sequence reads CASSIYRGQETQYF.

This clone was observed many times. CDR3 DNA (partial): TGTGCCTGGAGCCCTAGCGGGGCAGGTTCAGATACG. Residues: CAWSPSGAGSDT. In full, the CDR3 reads CAWSPSGAGSDTQYF. The chain recombines TRBV30 with TRBJ2-3, with 9 nucleotides matching TRBD2. The CDR3 end falls 3 residues outside the read, so it is completed with the germline J gene. J lost 4 bases, V lost 3 bases, and 8 bases had no gene match. The CDR3 loop spans 15 amino acids. CDR1 and CDR2 from the germline V gene are GTSNPN and SVGIG (reference sequence).

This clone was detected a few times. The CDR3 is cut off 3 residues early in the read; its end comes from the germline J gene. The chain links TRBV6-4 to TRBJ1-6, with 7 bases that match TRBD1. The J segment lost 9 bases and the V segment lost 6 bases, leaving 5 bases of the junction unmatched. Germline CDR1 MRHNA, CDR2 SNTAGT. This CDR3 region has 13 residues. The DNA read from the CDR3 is TGTGCCAGCAGCCAGGGGGACGGTTCACCC. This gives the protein CASSQGDGSP. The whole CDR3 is CASSQGDGSPLHF.

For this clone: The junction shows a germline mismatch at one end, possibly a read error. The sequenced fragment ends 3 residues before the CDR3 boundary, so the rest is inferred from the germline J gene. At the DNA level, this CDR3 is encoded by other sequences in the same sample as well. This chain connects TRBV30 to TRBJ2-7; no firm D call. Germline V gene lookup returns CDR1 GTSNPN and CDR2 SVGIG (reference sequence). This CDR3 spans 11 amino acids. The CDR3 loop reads CAWSSPYEQYF. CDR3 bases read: TGTGCATGGAGTTCTCCGTACGAG.

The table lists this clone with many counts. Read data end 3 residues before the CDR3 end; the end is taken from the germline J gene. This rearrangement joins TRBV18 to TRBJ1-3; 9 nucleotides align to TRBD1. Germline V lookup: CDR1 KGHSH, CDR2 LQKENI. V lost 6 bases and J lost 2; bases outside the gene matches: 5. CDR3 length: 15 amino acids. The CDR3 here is CASSQGTGTGNTIYF. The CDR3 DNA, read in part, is TGTGCCAGCTCTCAAGGGACAGGGACTGGAAACACC.

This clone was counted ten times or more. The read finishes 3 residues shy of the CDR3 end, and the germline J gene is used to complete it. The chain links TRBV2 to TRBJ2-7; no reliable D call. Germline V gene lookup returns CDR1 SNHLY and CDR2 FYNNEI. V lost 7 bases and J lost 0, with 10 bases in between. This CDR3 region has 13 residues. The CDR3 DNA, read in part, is TGTGCCAGCATATACAGAGGCTCCTACGAG. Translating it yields CASIYRGSYE. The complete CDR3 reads CASIYRGSYEQYF.

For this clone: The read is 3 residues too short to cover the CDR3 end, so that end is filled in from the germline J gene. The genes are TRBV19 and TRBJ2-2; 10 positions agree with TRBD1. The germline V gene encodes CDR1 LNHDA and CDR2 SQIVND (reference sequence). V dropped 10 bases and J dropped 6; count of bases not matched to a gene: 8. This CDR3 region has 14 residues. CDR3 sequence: CAKRRDRGPGELFF. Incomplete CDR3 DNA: TGTGCCAAAAGGAGGGACAGGGGTCCCGGGGAG. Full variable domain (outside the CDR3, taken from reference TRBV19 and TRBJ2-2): DGGITQSPKYLFRKEGQNVTLSCEQNLNHDAMYWYRQDPGQGLRLIYYSQIVNDFQKGDIAEGYSVSREKKESFPLTVTSAQKNPTAFYLCAKRRDRGPGELFFGEGSRLTVL.

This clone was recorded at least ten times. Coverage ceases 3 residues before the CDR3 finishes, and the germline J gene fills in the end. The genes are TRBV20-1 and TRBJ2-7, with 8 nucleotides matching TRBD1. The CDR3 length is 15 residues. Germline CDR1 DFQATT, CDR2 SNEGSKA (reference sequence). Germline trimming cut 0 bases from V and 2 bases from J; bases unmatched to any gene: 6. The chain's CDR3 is CSAREGTGYTYEQYF. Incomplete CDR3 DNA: TGCAGTGCTAGAGAAGGGACAGGCTACACCTACGAG.